These 24 T cell receptor beta chains came from one sample sequenced in a study of blood T cell repertoires in COVID-19. Clones were sequenced by immunoSEQ multiplex PCR, and TCRdb holds only the in-frame ones, with some missing. The sample carries 150,000 to 200,000 clones, approximately 80% recorded once. The sequencing sample was made of PBMCs or T cells enriched from blood (not recorded which). The receptors were sampled from a man aged 45-60 years who had recovered from COVID-19.

The chain recombines TRBV18 with TRBJ1-2, with 12 bases aligning to TRBD1. Germline values: CDR1 KGHSH, CDR2 LQKENI. CDR3 length: 17 amino acids. After removal of 3 bases from V and 5 bases from J, the junction contained 10 bases not matched to a gene. In DNA form, the CDR3 reads TGTGCCAGCTCACCGGTTCCCGGGACAGGGGGCAGTTATGGCTACACCTTC. Its translation is CASSPVPGTGGSYGYTF. The full variable domain, in which reference TRBV18 and TRBJ1-2 provide the parts outside the CDR3, is NAGVMQNPRHLVRRRGQEARLRCSPMKGHSHVYWYRQLPEEGLKFMVYLQKENIIDESGMPKERFSAEFPKEGPSILRIQQVVRGDSAAYFCASSPVPGTGGSYGYTFGSGTRLTVV.

This clone came up a few times. CDR3 sequence (DNA): TGTGCCACGGGAGACCACGACAGGGGGCAGTCCGGGGAGCTGTTTTTT. This sequence encodes CATGDHDRGQSGELFF. The chain is built from TRBV10-3 and TRBJ2-2; 10 bases align to TRBD1. The CDR3 length is 16 residues. V was clipped by 10 bases and J by 6 bases; unmatched bases: 14. Germline CDR1 is ENHRY and CDR2 is SYGVKD.

The chain links TRBV7-9 to TRBJ2-5, with a possible D match to TRBD2 (6 bases). This CDR3 has 13 residues. CDR1 SEHNR and CDR2 FQNEAQ come from the germline V gene (reference sequence). V was shortened by 3 bases and J by 5 bases, with 10 bases between the two germline ends. The chain's CDR3 is CASSLGGSETQYF. CDR3 in DNA: TGTGCCAGCAGCTTGGGGGGAAGCGAGACCCAGTACTTC.

The gene calls are TRBV6-5 and TRBJ1-1, with D tentatively TRBD1 (6 bases). The CDR3 extends over 15 amino acids. The V end lost 0 bases, the J end lost 4 bases, and 12 bases lay between the germline ends. The germline V gene has CDR1 MNHEY and CDR2 SVGAGI. The CDR3 bases are TGTGCCAGCAGTTACTCCGGGGGGCTGAGCACTGAAGCTTTCTTT. The encoded protein is CASSYSGGLSTEAFF.

The V call is TRBV5-5, the J call TRBJ1-1, with 7 bases fitting TRBD1. The CDR3 extends over 15 amino acids. Germline V gene lookup returns CDR1 SGHKS and CDR2 YYEKEE (reference sequence). With 3 bases clipped from V and 6 bases from J, the junction kept 11 bases outside the gene matches. CDR3 in amino acids: CASSWGDRVRAEAFF. Written as DNA, the CDR3 is TGTGCCAGCAGCTGGGGTGACAGGGTAAGAGCTGAAGCTTTCTTT.

The chain combines TRBV24-1 with TRBJ2-5; 7 bases agree with TRBD1. Germline values: CDR1 KGHDR, CDR2 SFDVKD. The CDR3 runs 15 residues. V lost 3 bases to trimming and J lost 1 base; unmatched junction nucleotides: 4. CDR3 region: CATSDTRQGQETQYF. The CDR3 DNA sequence: TGTGCCACCAGTGATACCCGACAGGGCCAAGAGACCCAGTACTTC.

This clone was seen just once. The chain employs TRBV28 and TRBJ2-1; D is perhaps TRBD2 (5 bases). The CDR3 loop spans 13 amino acids. Germline V gives CDR1 MDHEN, CDR2 SYDVKM. V lost 8 bases, J lost 4 bases, and 12 bases lay in between. CDR3 protein: CASGSGVYNEQFF. The CDR3 DNA reads as TGTGCCAGCGGATCCGGGGTATACAATGAGCAGTTCTTC.

This chain links TRBV7-2 with TRBJ2-7; TRBD1 matches at 7 bases. This CDR3 region has 15 residues. Germline V gene sequence: CDR1 SGHTA, CDR2 FQGNSA. With 5 bases clipped from V and 3 bases from J, the junction kept 10 bases outside the gene matches. The CDR3: CASSKPKGQFYEQYF. CDR3 coding DNA: TGTGCCAGCAGCAAGCCTAAGGGACAGTTCTACGAGCAGTACTTC. The full variable domain, its missing parts supplied by reference TRBV7-2 and TRBJ2-7, is GAGVSQSPSNKVTEKGKDVELRCDPISGHTALYWYRQSLGQGLEFLIYFQGNSAPDKSGLPSDRFSAERTGGSVSTLTIQRTQQEDSAVYLCASSKPKGQFYEQYFGPGTRLTVT.

The chain has TRBV2 and TRBJ1-5; D remains unclear. The V gene's germline CDR1 is SNHLY and CDR2 FYNNEI. V lost 4 bases and J 5 bases, leaving 9 bases between the germline ends. The length of the CDR3 is 13 residues. The CDR3 reads CASSASTYQPQHF. In DNA form, the CDR3 reads TGTGCCAGCAGTGCTTCGACTTATCAGCCCCAGCATTTT.

The rearrangement uses TRBV4-2 and TRBJ2-7, with 15 bases fitting TRBD2. V lost 5 bases and J lost 7; bases outside the gene matches: 6. Germline V lookup: CDR1 LGHNA, CDR2 YNFKEQ. The CDR3 is 15 residues long. This CDR3 is CASSFGTSGRREQYF. CDR3 nucleotide sequence: TGTGCCAGCAGCTTCGGGACTAGCGGGAGGAGGGAGCAGTACTTC.

The chain employs TRBV19 and TRBJ1-3; TRBD1 might be the D (6 bases). Germline lookup yields CDR1 LNHDA and CDR2 SQIVND (reference sequence). The CDR3 length is 15 residues. Trimming stripped 6 bases from V and 0 bases from J, with 12 bases between. This chain's CDR3 is CASSDTGLSGNTIYF. The CDR3 DNA is TGTGCCAGTAGCGACACAGGGCTCTCTGGAAACACCATATATTTT.

CDR3 protein: CASTAGLYGYTF. For the CDR3, the DNA is TGTGCCAGCACGGCAGGACTCTATGGCTACACCTTC. The gene calls are TRBV6-5 and TRBJ1-2, with D unclear. The germline gives CDR1 MNHEY, CDR2 SVGAGI. This CDR3 has 12 amino acids. V was shortened by 7 bases and J by 4 bases, with 10 bases between the two germline ends.

This chain uses TRBV29-1 with TRBJ2-5; 9 bases align to TRBD1. Germline-derived CDR1 and CDR2 are SQVTM and ANQGSEA. The trim removed 7 bases at V and 5 bases at J, leaving 5 bases unmatched. The CDR3 is 12 residues long. In nucleotides, the CDR3 is TGCAGCGGATCACAGGGGGCGGAGACCCAGTACTTC. This sequence encodes CSGSQGAETQYF.

This sequence joins TRBV13 and TRBJ1-3; possibly TRBD1 for D (5 bases). The V gene's germline CDR1 is PRHDT and CDR2 FYEKMQ (reference sequence). V was cut by 5 bases and J by 3 bases, with 8 bases left in between. The CDR3 extends over 13 amino acids. This CDR3 reads CASSPGLGNTIYF. Here the CDR3 DNA reads TGTGCCAGCAGCCCAGGGCTTGGAAACACCATATATTTT.

The rearrangement uses TRBV30 and TRBJ2-3; D uncertain. The germline V gene has CDR1 GTSNPN and CDR2 SVGIG (reference sequence). The CDR3 is 12 residues long. Trimming cost V 0 bases and J 4 bases, with 5 bases left between them. CDR3 DNA sequence: TGTGCCTGGAGTGTAGCCGCAGATACGCAGTATTTT. Residues: CAWSVAADTQYF.

The rearrangement joins TRBV20-1 to TRBJ2-3; D not certain. Germline V gene data show CDR1 as DFQATT and CDR2 as SNEGSKA (reference sequence). V was shortened by 5 bases and J by 5 bases, with 8 bases between the two germline ends. The CDR3 is 11 residues long. Here the CDR3 DNA reads TGCAGTGCTGCCTACCGAGATACGCAGTATTTT. It codes for CSAAYRDTQYF.

The V call is TRBV7-2, the J call TRBJ2-1; 7 bases are a match to TRBD2. Looked up from germline, CDR1 is SGHTA and CDR2 is FQGNSA. Trimming cost V 6 bases and J 7 bases; bases outside gene matches: 6. The CDR3 is 13 amino acids. CDR3 loop: CASRALAVNEQFF. CDR3 nucleotide sequence: TGTGCCAGCAGAGCCCTAGCGGTTAATGAGCAGTTCTTC.

The chain joins TRBV4-2 to TRBJ2-2, with 7 bases identical to TRBD1. V dropped 6 bases and J dropped 3; count of bases not matched to a gene: 10. CDR3 length: 16 amino acids. The germline CDR1 and CDR2 sequences are LGHNA and YNFKEQ. The CDR3 region is CASSPAGGPDTGELFF. Written as DNA, the CDR3 is TGTGCCAGCAGTCCTGCAGGGGGACCCGACACCGGGGAGCTGTTTTTT.

The V and J genes are TRBV6-5 and TRBJ1-2; no clear D gene. The CDR3 has 12 amino acids. Germline V gene lookup returns CDR1 MNHEY and CDR2 SVGAGI. The germline V and J ends were trimmed by 2 bases and 6 bases, with 7 bases remaining between them. The CDR3 sequence is CASSYGGNGYTF. The CDR3 nucleotides read TGTGCCAGCAGTTACGGAGGCAATGGCTACACCTTC.

With respect to this clone: An end of the junction differs from the germline gene, which may be a read error. The V and J genes are TRBV7-9 and TRBJ2-2; TRBD1 matches 7 bases. The germline gives CDR1 SEHNR, CDR2 FQNEAQ (reference sequence). The CDR3 length is 10 residues. CDR3 sequence reads: CASSQGTVAF. The CDR3 coding sequence is TGTGCCAGCAGCCAAGGGACAGTGGCATTT.

The chain uses TRBV18 and TRBJ2-1; 16 bases agree with TRBD2. V dropped 0 bases and J dropped 9; count of bases not matched to a gene: 5. Germline V gene data show CDR1 as KGHSH and CDR2 as LQKENI. The CDR3 has 17 amino acids. The CDR3 region has the DNA TGTGCCAGCTCACCACCGGGACTAGCGGGGGGGCCGGGTGAGCAGTTCTTC. It specifies CASSPPGLAGGPGEQFF.

The V and J genes are TRBV7-9 and TRBJ2-7; 7 nucleotides match TRBD2. CDR1 is SEHNR and CDR2 is FQNEAQ in the germline V gene (reference sequence). The J segment lost 5 bases and the V segment lost 2 bases, leaving 6 bases of the junction unmatched. The length of the CDR3 is 14 residues. CDR3 DNA: TGTGCCAGCAGCTTATGGGGGGGATTGGACGAGCAGTACTTC. It translates to CASSLWGGLDEQYF.

This sequence joins TRBV15 and TRBJ2-7, with D unresolved. This CDR3 is built from 12 residues. Looked up from germline, CDR1 is LNHNV and CDR2 is YYDKDF (reference sequence). Trimming took 0 bases from V and 9 from J, leaving 9 bases between them. CDR3 nucleotides: TGTGCCACCAGCAGAGACGTCTCCGGGCAGTACTTC. The encoded protein is CATSRDVSGQYF.

The rearrangement links TRBV14 to TRBJ2-1; 9 bases line up with TRBD1. Germline V gene sequence: CDR1 SGHDN, CDR2 FVKESK. This CDR3 is built from 14 residues. The V gene end was trimmed by 4 bases and the J gene end by 5 bases; junction bases not matched to a gene: 3. CDR3 residues: CASSRWTGDNEQFF. The CDR3 bases are TGTGCCAGCAGCCGCTGGACAGGGGACAATGAGCAGTTCTTC.